The clone carrying this T cell receptor (beta chain) was seen ten or more times. The sample is drawn from a study of T-cell reconstitution after alpha-beta-depleted transplantation in children. Unique molecular identifiers were used in preparing the TCRbeta library. TCRdb processed the PCR reads anew with MiXCR; each CDR3 protein has one entry. The sample carries approximately 240,000 distinct CDR3 sequences, about 8.8% recorded once. The TCR sequence derives from a human donor who donated a stem cell graft to a child with SCID. This specimen consisted of PBMCs from the stem cell graft donor, obtained from the stem cell graft.

CDR3 DNA sequence: TGCGCCAGCAGCCAAGACACGGGCGGGTATTCACCCCTCCACTTT. Residues: CASSQDTGGYSPLHF. J is TRBJ1-6 and V is TRBV4-3; unclear D gene. Germline values: CDR1 LGHNA, CDR2 YSLEER. The CDR3 extends over 15 amino acids. V shed 0 bases and J shed 8 bases, with 11 bases lying between them.